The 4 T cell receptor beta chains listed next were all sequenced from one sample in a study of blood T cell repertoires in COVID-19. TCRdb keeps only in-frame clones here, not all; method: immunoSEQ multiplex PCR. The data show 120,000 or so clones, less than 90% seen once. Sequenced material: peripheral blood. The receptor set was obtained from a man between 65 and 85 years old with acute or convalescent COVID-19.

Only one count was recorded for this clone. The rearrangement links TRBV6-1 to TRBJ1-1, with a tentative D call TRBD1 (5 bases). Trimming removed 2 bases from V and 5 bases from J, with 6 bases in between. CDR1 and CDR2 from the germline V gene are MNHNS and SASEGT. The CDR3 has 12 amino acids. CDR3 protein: CASSEHRTEAFF. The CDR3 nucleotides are TGTGCCAGCAGTGAACACAGGACTGAAGCTTTCTTT.

For the CDR3, the DNA is TGTGCCAGCAGTTATTTTCCCCCGAGCTCCTACGAGCAGTACTTC. As protein: CASSYFPPSSYEQYF. The V and J genes are TRBV6-6 and TRBJ2-7; no clear D. Germline loops: CDR1 MNHNY, CDR2 SVGAGI (reference sequence). The length of the CDR3 is 15 residues. The V end was cut by 3 bases, the J end by 0 bases, with 12 bases between.

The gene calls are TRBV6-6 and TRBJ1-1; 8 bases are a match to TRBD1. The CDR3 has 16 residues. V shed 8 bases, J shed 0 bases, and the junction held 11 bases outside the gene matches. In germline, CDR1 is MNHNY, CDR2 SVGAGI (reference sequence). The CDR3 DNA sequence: TGTGCCAGCCGCCCTCAATCGACAGGGGTGAACACTGAAGCTTTCTTT. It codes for CASRPQSTGVNTEAFF.

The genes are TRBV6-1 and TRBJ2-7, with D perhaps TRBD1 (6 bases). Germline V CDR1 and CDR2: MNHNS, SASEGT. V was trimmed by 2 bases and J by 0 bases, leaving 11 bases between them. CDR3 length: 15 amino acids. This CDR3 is CASSERDRSSYEQYF. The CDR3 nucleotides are TGTGCCAGCAGTGAACGCGACAGGAGCTCCTACGAGCAGTACTTC.